This record looks at one T cell receptor beta chain sequence and its context. Its antigen remains unknown. This record comes from a study of T cell responses to AZD1222 COVID-19 vaccine. Study conclusions and caveats: The donor group comprised mostly white British people and more females; the analysis possibly underestimated clonal diversity. Spike-specific TCR repertoires showed rising breadth and depth after two AZD1222 doses. Close to half of all spike-specific TCRs reportedly target regions of the variants that are unmutated.

Germline V gives CDR1 LNHDA, CDR2 SQIVND (reference sequence). Trimming pared 4 bases from V and 7 bases from J, leaving 13 bases between. CDR3 length: 14 residues. Profiled with immunoSEQ multiplex PCR; TCRdb holds only in-frame clones, not every one. The sample carries roughly 180,000 clones, just over 90% recorded once. Second doses that came at about 4 or about 12 weeks were put together. The rearrangement uses TRBV19 and TRBJ1-4; D is perhaps TRBD1 (6 bases). Source: peripheral blood, taken 28 days after the second AZD1222 dose. The clonotype originates from an adult who received the AZD1222 COVID-19 vaccine. The CDR3 region has the DNA TGTGCCAGTAGTAGGCGGGGGGGCACTGAAAAACTGTTTTTT. Residues: CASSRRGGTEKLFF.